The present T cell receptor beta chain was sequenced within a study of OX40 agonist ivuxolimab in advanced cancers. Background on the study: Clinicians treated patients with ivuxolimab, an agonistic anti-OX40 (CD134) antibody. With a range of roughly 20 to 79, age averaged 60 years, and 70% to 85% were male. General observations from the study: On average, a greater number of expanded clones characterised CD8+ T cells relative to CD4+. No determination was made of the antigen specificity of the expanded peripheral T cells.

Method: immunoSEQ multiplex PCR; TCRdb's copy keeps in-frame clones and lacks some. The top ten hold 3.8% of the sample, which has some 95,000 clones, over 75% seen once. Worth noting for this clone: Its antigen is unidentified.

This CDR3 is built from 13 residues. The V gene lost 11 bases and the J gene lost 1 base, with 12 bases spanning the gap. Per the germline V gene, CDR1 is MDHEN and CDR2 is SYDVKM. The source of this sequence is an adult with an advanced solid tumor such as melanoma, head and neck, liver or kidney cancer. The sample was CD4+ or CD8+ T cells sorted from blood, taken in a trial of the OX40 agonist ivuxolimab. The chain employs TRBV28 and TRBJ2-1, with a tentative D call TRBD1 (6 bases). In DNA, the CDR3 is TGTGCCGCAGGGGAAGTTTCCTACAATGAGCAGTTCTTC. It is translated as CAAGEVSYNEQFF.